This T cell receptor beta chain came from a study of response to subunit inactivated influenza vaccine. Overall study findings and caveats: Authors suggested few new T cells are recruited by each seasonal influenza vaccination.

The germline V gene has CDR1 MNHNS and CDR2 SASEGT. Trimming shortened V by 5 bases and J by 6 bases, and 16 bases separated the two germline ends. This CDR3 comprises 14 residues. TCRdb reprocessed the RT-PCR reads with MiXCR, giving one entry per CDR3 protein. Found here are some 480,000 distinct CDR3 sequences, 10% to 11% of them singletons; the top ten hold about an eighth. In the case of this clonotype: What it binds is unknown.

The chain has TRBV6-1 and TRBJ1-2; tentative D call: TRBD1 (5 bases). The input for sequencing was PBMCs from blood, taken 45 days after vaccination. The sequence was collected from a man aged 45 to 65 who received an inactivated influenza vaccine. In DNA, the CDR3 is TGTGCCAGCAGTCCGTGGGGCCCGGGAGATGGCTACACCTTC. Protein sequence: CASSPWGPGDGYTF.